This TCR beta chain was captured in a study of cytomegalovirus exposure and HLA in healthy donors. Study summary: An analysis done earlier identified about 120 million unique TCR beta sequences from about 180 million T cells.

Study outcomes and limitations: Reports showed the classifier diagnosing cytomegalovirus status with high specificity and sensitivity.

In regard to this clone: The antigen is unknown.

V gave up 0 bases and J gave up 5 bases; unmatched junction bases: 2. CDR3 length: 14 amino acids. Germline V lookup: CDR1 GTSNPN, CDR2 SVGIG (reference sequence). PCR involved 60 Vbeta and 13 Jbeta primers. This table comes from immunoSEQ multiplex PCR, and its TCRdb copy is limited to in-frame clones, with some not included. The table has about 160,000 clones, roughly 80% seen once; the top ten hold more than 3.5%. The source is a man aged 25 to 40 in good health and CMV-seropositive. V and J are TRBV30 and TRBJ1-4, with TRBD1 identical over 8 bases. Sequencing used PBMCs. The CDR3 DNA sequence: TGTGCCTGGAGTGTCGGACAGGGAAATGAAAAACTGTTTTTT. This gives the protein CAWSVGQGNEKLFF.